The T cell receptor (beta chain) described here comes from a study of T cell responses to AZD1222 COVID-19 vaccine. General study results and limits: Compared with day 0, the breadth and depth of the Spike-specific TCR repertoire rose significantly after two doses of AZD1222.

Using immunoSEQ multiplex PCR, the repertoire was profiled, and TCRdb retains in-frame clones only, with some absent. The sample lists roughly 79,000 clones; approximately 82% were seen once. The ends lost 6 bases at V and 3 bases at J; junction bases unmatched: 5. There are 13 residues in the CDR3. Per the germline V gene, CDR1 is SQVTM and CDR2 is ANQGSEA. For this clone: Its specificity is not known.

The sequence derives from an adult in good health. The sample was peripheral blood, taken on day 0 of AZD1222 vaccination. The chain has TRBV29-1 and TRBJ1-2, with TRBD1 matching over 9 bases. The chain's CDR3 is CSVPDRGDYGYTF. CDR3 sequence (DNA): TGCAGCGTCCCGGACAGGGGCGACTATGGCTACACCTTC.